This T cell receptor (beta chain) was identified in a study of vaccination effects on CD4 cells after COVID-19. Study overall: Viral peptide pools were used in the ViraFEST assay to expand antigen-specific CD4+ T cells, and sequencing came afterward. Cultures used a few million PBMC per well, approximately 9.6 IU/ml IL-2 and roughly 10 ug/ml peptides. Overall study results and limits: Missing from the study were early post-infection timepoints, and its convalescent patients were few.

Clones were sequenced by immunoSEQ multiplex PCR, and TCRdb holds only the in-frame ones, with some missing. The table lists 50,000 or so clones, nearly 75% of them singletons. The culture ran for nine to eleven days, and then CD4+ T cells were isolated. Infection with SARS-CoV-2 occurred in the person between March and December 2020, and PCR confirmed it. Participants were vaccinated with two doses of either the BNT162b2 or mRNA-1273 vaccine. Half-medium exchanges with IL-2 medium took place on days 3 and 7. A word on this clone: What it binds is unknown.

The CDR3 contains 19 residues. The V gene end was trimmed by 2 bases and the J gene end by 3 bases; junction bases not matched to a gene: 16. The specimen comprised CD4+ T cells from PBMCs cultured without peptide, sampled after COVID-19 vaccination. The chain uses TRBV23-1 and TRBJ2-4, with TRBD1 identical over 7 bases. TRBV23-1 is designated an ORF whose function remains uncertain. The receptor's source is a human donor who had a prior SARS-CoV-2 infection. The CDR3 region is CASSQDGRRGGAGKNIQYF. Written as DNA, the CDR3 is TGCGCCAGCAGTCAAGATGGGCGGAGAGGGGGCGCAGGCAAAAACATTCAGTACTTC.